The present T cell receptor (beta chain) was sequenced within a study of vaccination effects on CD4 cells after COVID-19. Notes on this clone: Its antigen is not identified.

The repertoire was sequenced with immunoSEQ multiplex PCR; TCRdb's copy has only in-frame clones and lacks some. The repertoire includes tens of thousands of clones, 65% to 80% of them detected once, and roughly a tenth sits in the top ten. The V end was cut by 2 bases, the J end by 8 bases, with 30 bases between. This CDR3 region has 20 residues. CDR1 is MNHEY and CDR2 is SVGEGT in the germline V gene. Sequencing in the ViraFEST assay came after antigen-specific CD4+ T cells had been expanded with viral peptide pools, which were used to stimulate PBMC. The culture ran for roughly ten days before CD4+ T cells were isolated. The participants, recipients of two vaccine doses, got either BNT162b2 or mRNA-1273.

This specimen was CD4+ T cells from PBMCs cultured with HCoV-NL63 spike peptides, taken after COVID-19 vaccination. The sequence was collected from a human donor who received a COVID-19 vaccine. V and J are TRBV6-2 or TRBV6-3 and TRBJ1-4; the D gene is possibly TRBD1 (6 bases). CDR3 DNA: TGTGCCAGCAGTTACCCAGGAGGGGGAGGAGCCCTAAACGGCTGGGAAAAACTGTTTTTT. This gives the protein CASSYPGGGGALNGWEKLFF.